This is a list of T cell receptor beta chains from one sample in a study of blood T cell repertoires in COVID-19. Clones were read by immunoSEQ multiplex PCR, and TCRdb kept only the in-frame ones, dropping some. The profile shows approximately 360,000 clones, roughly 86% of them singletons. Input material: PBMCs or T cells enriched from blood (not recorded which). The receptors were gathered from a man aged 40-50 years in a cohort exposed to, infected with or recovered from COVID-19 (not recorded which). Each CDR3 is given with its conserved first and last residue. A D gene is named only where the DNA matches it firmly. Size is stated for part of the rows, as once, few or many counts, or as a class when the clone is expanded.

few	TRBV6-2/TRBV6-3	14	TRBJ1-6	NA	CASSTAWESSPLHF	TGTGCCAGCAGCACCGCTTGGGAGAGCTCACCCCTCCACTTT
NA	TRBV28	15	TRBJ2-5	TRBD2	CASSSRLAGVETQYF	TGTGCCAGCAGTTCAAGACTAGCGGGAGTAGAGACCCAGTACTTC
NA	TRBV10-3	16	TRBJ2-3	TRBD2	CAIGAGTSGSEDTQYF	TGTGCCATCGGGGCGGGGACTAGCGGGAGTGAAGATACGCAGTATTTT
NA	TRBV27	11	TRBJ2-5	NA	CASASRETQYF	TGTGCCAGCGCTAGCAGAGAGACCCAGTACTTC
NA	TRBV5-3	16	TRBJ2-5	TRBD2	CARSPYTGLPGETQYF	TGTGCCAGAAGCCCGTATACGGGACTACCAGGGGAGACCCAGTACTTC
NA	TRBV10-3	12	TRBJ1-6	NA	CAIGGGDSPLHF	TGTGCCATCGGGGGGGGAGATTCACCCCTCCACTTT
NA	TRBV7-9	15	TRBJ2-1	TRBD1	CASSLVENRGHEQFF	TGTGCCAGCAGCTTAGTAGAAAACAGGGGTCATGAGCAGTTCTTC
NA	TRBV9	15	TRBJ2-5	TRBD2	CASSNRSGRVGTQYF	TGTGCCAGCAGCAATCGTAGCGGGAGGGTTGGGACCCAGTACTTC
NA	TRBV24-1	15	TRBJ1-4	NA	CATSDGGSTNEKLFF	TGTGCCACCAGTGATGGAGGATCAACTAATGAAAAACTGTTTTTT
NA	TRBV6-5	13	TRBJ1-1	NA	CATRVGLVTEAFF	TGTGCCACCCGGGTGGGGCTGGTCACTGAAGCTTTCTTT
NA	TRBV4-1	13	TRBJ2-2	NA	CASSQWRAGELFF	TGCGCCAGCAGCCAATGGCGGGCCGGGGAGCTGTTTTTT
NA	TRBV28	18	TRBJ2-4	TRBD2	CASSRLAGGLLAKNIQYF	TGTGCCAGCAGTCGACTAGCGGGAGGCCTATTAGCCAAAAACATTCAGTACTTC
NA	TRBV5-8	15	TRBJ1-5	TRBD1	CASSLGGTAIPPQHF	TGTGCCAGCAGCTTGGGCGGGACAGCCATTCCGCCCCAGCATTTT
NA	TRBV3-1/TRBV3-2	15	TRBJ1-5	NA	CASSHADTSNQPQHF	TGTGCCAGCAGCCACGCCGACACTAGCAATCAGCCCCAGCATTTT
NA	TRBV5-1	20	TRBJ1-6	NA	CASSYGGQTGLSSYNSPLHF	TGCGCCAGCAGCTATGGAGGACAGACGGGACTAAGCTCCTATAATTCACCCCTCCACTTT
NA	TRBV21-1	15	TRBJ1-6	NA	CASSTRQGLNSPLHF	TGTGCCAGCAGCACTCGACAGGGCCTAAATTCACCCCTCCACTTT
NA	TRBV5-1	14	TRBJ2-1	TRBD2	CASRPTLAGNEQFF	TGCGCCAGCAGACCCACCCTAGCGGGAAATGAGCAGTTCTTC
NA	TRBV19	13	TRBJ2-3	NA	CASKLSSTDTQYF	TGTGCCAGTAAACTCTCTAGCACAGATACGCAGTATTTT
NA	TRBV30	15	TRBJ2-5	TRBD2	CAWSVGWEGKETQYF	TGTGCCTGGAGTGTAGGGTGGGAGGGGAAAGAGACCCAGTACTTC
NA	TRBV19	15	TRBJ2-7	NA	CASSITGTSSYEQYF	TGTGCCAGTAGTATCACCGGGACAAGTTCCTACGAGCAGTACTTC
NA	TRBV11-2	15	TRBJ1-5	TRBD1	CASSPTGVSNQPQHF	TGTGCCAGCAGCCCTACAGGGGTAAGCAATCAGCCCCAGCATTTT